Listed below are T cell receptor beta chains from one sample, sequenced in a study of regulatory T cells in long-lasting Graves disease. TCRdb re-derived calls from the multiplex PCR reads in MiXCR, one entry per CDR3 protein. The sample shows about 340,000 distinct CDR3 sequences, roughly a fifth of them seen only once. Sample: peripheral blood mononuclear cells (PBMCs), taken when the disease was refractory, from a patient treated with antithyroid drugs. These receptors were taken from a female donor with Graves disease. Each CDR3 is given with its conserved first and last residue. The D gene is left open where the match is weak. Only part of the rows carry a size: once, few, many, or a class if the clone is expanded.

clone_size	d_call	j_call	v_call	cdr3_nt	cdr3_aa
many	.	TRBJ1-1	TRBV2	TGTGCCAGCAGGGAAGCTTTCTTT	CASREAFF
many	TRBD1	TRBJ2-2	TRBV12-3/TRBV12-4	TGTGCCAGCAGCCAGGGGGCTCGAACCGGGGAGCTGTTTTTT	CASSQGARTGELFF
.	.	TRBJ1-1	TRBV4-3	TGCGCCAGCAGCCCACACCCGGACACAATGAACACTGAAGCTTTCTTT	CASSPHPDTMNTEAFF
.	.	TRBJ2-1	TRBV12-3/TRBV12-4	TGTGCCAGCTTACCCCAGGGTTACAATGAGCAGTTCTTC	CASLPQGYNEQFF
many	TRBD1	TRBJ1-2	TRBV20-1	TGCAGTGCTAGAGGGACAGGGCATGGCTACACCTTC	CSARGTGHGYTF
.	TRBD2	TRBJ2-1	TRBV27	TGTGCCAGCAGTGCCGGGACTAGCGGGTACAATGAGCAGTTCTTC	CASSAGTSGYNEQFF
.	.	TRBJ2-1	TRBV7-2	TGTGCCAGCAGCTTAGGGGAGAGACACAATGAGCAGTTCTTC	CASSLGERHNEQFF
few	.	TRBJ1-6	TRBV19	TGTGCCAGTAGCCTTATATCGGATAATTCACCCCTCCACTTT	CASSLISDNSPLHF
.	.	TRBJ1-2	TRBV25-1	TGTGCCAGCAGTGGGACCAGGGACCGACATTTTAACTATGGCTACACCTTC	CASSGTRDRHFNYGYTF
many	.	TRBJ2-7	TRBV20-1	TGCAGTGCTAGAGATTCAGGCTACGAGCAGTACTTC	CSARDSGYEQYF
few	.	TRBJ2-7	TRBV5-6	TGTGCCAGCAGCTTGGAACGGGGGCGCTCCTACGAGCAGTACTTC	CASSLERGRSYEQYF
.	.	TRBJ2-4	TRBV6-1	TGTGCCAGCAGCTCACGGACAGAGGGCGGGGTAGCCAAAAACATTCAGTACTTC	CASSSRTEGGVAKNIQYF
few	.	TRBJ2-1	TRBV12-3/TRBV12-4	TGTGCCAGCAGTTTTCACGGGGAATACAATGAGCAGTTCTTC	CASSFHGEYNEQFF
few	TRBD1	TRBJ2-7	TRBV7-9	TGTGCCAGCAGCCGCCGGGACAGGGAATCCGAGCAGTACTTC	CASSRRDRESEQYF
many	.	TRBJ2-7	TRBV6-1	TGTGCCAGCGATTGGGACGGTGAGCACGAGCAGTACTTC	CASDWDGEHEQYF
many	TRBD1	TRBJ2-7	TRBV13	TGTGCCAGCAGCTTAGGCCTACAGGGGGTGACGGGAGAGCAGTACTTC	CASSLGLQGVTGEQYF
.	.	TRBJ1-2	TRBV5-1	TGCGCCAGCAGCTTGGGTAGGGCGGATGGCTACACCTTC	CASSLGRADGYTF
.	.	TRBJ2-5	TRBV25-1	TGTGCCAGCTCTTGGACTCTCGGGGGCTTCTACCAAGAGACCCAGTACTTC	CASSWTLGGFYQETQYF
few	.	TRBJ2-7	TRBV5-1	TGCGCCAGCAGCTCTTCCTCCTCAGACCACGAGCAGTACTTC	CASSSSSSDHEQYF
.	.	TRBJ2-1	TRBV29-1	TGCAGCGTTGCTCGGGGCGCGACGTATGAGCAGTTCTTC	CSVARGATYEQFF
many	TRBD1	TRBJ1-6	TRBV27	TGTGCCAGCAGCTTAGGGACAGGGGCTAATTCACCCCTCCACTTT	CASSLGTGANSPLHF
.	TRBD2	TRBJ2-5	TRBV12-3/TRBV12-4	TGTGCCAGCAGTCGCCCGGGACTAGCCTTACGAGAGACCCAGTACTTC	CASSRPGLALRETQYF
.	.	TRBJ1-3	TRBV7-9	TGTGCCAGCAGGAACATGGCAGGGTTAGCGACAAACACCATATATTTT	CASRNMAGLATNTIYF
.	.	TRBJ2-2	TRBV7-9	TGTGCCAGCAGCTTAGATCAGGGTTGGAACACCGGGGAGCTGTTTTTT	CASSLDQGWNTGELFF
.	.	TRBJ1-5	TRBV7-2	TGTGCCAGCAGCTTAGTCTTCGGGGGTATCAATCAGCCCCAGCATTTT	CASSLVFGGINQPQHF
many	.	TRBJ2-7	TRBV27	TGTGCCAGCAGTTTCGCGGCCTCTCACGAGCAGTACTTC	CASSFAASHEQYF
few	.	TRBJ1-5	TRBV7-9	TGTGCCAGCAGCAACACCCACGGGCCCAAGCATTTT	CASSNTHGPKHF
many	TRBD2	TRBJ2-5	TRBV20-1	TGCAGTGCTCGCGGGGGGGCCCGGGGGTATCAAGAGACCCAGTACTTC	CSARGGARGYQETQYF
.	.	TRBJ2-1	TRBV5-1	TGCGCCAGCAGGGCGGACACGAGCTCCTACAATGAGCAGTTCTTC	CASRADTSSYNEQFF
many	.	TRBJ2-2	TRBV2	TGTGCCAGCAGTGAAGGGCCTTACACCGGGGAGCTGTTTTTT	CASSEGPYTGELFF
.	.	TRBJ2-7	TRBV7-4	TGTGCCAGCAGCTTAAGAGGGGGAGAGTACGAGCAGTACTTC	CASSLRGGEYEQYF
few	.	TRBJ2-7	TRBV6-1	TGTGCCCTCCCGAAGCAGGGCCCCTACGAGCAGTACTTC	CALPKQGPYEQYF
once	TRBD2	TRBJ2-1	TRBV9	TGTGCCAGCAGCAATGGACTAGCGGGATCAAATGAGCAGTTCTTC	CASSNGLAGSNEQFF
few	TRBD1	TRBJ2-5	TRBV5-1	TGCGCCAGCAGCTTGGGGGGTTGGGACAGGCTTATGAAGACCCAGTACTTC	CASSLGGWDRLMKTQYF
.	TRBD1	TRBJ1-4	TRBV9	TGTGCCAGCAGCGTGAATACAGGGGGCGGTGAAAAACTGTTTTTT	CASSVNTGGGEKLFF
.	.	TRBJ2-2	TRBV28	TGTGCCAGCAGTTTCTCCACCTCGAACACCGGGGAGCTGTTTTTT	CASSFSTSNTGELFF
few	TRBD2	TRBJ2-7	TRBV7-2	TGTGCCAGCAGCTTAGCGGGAGGGGCCCCCTACGAGCAGTACTTC	CASSLAGGAPYEQYF
many	.	TRBJ1-6	TRBV28	TGTGCCAGCAAGATAGGGGCGGTAGGATCACCCCTCCACTTT	CASKIGAVGSPLHF
few	.	TRBJ1-2	TRBV27	TGTGCCAGCAGCCCCGAACTGAGGGGCGTCTACTATGGCTACACCTTC	CASSPELRGVYYGYTF
.	.	TRBJ2-7	TRBV11-2	TGTGCCAGCAGCGCCATCCGTGGCAGGGAGGCCTACGAGCAGTACTTC	CASSAIRGREAYEQYF
many	.	TRBJ1-5	TRBV2	TGTGCCAGCAGTGAGCGAGCGTTTGGCAATCAGCCCCAGCATTTT	CASSERAFGNQPQHF
many	.	TRBJ1-2	TRBV6-1	TGTGCCAGCAGTGGGTCACCTAACTATGGCTACACCTTC	CASSGSPNYGYTF
few	TRBD1	TRBJ1-2	TRBV19	TGTGCCAGTAGTAAACGACAGGGTGACTATGGCTACACCTTC	CASSKRQGDYGYTF
.	.	TRBJ1-1	TRBV19	TGTGCCACCCTAGGCGGCATGACGGGCACTGAAGCTTTCTTT	CATLGGMTGTEAFF
.	TRBD1	TRBJ1-2	TRBV13	TGTGCCAGCAGCCGGGACAGGGCCGCATGGGAGGGCTACACCTTC	CASSRDRAAWEGYTF
few	TRBD2	TRBJ2-5	TRBV6-1	TGTGCCAGCAGTGGCAGCGGGGGGGTCGGAGAGACCCAGTACTTC	CASSGSGGVGETQYF